This is a list of T cell receptor beta chains from one sample in a study of T cell repertoires in cytomegalovirus infection. In TCRdb, the reads were re-called with MiXCR into one record per CDR3 protein. The sample includes roughly 700,000 distinct CDR3 sequences, around 35% of them seen just once. No antigen has been identified for these receptors. The sample in question was cultured PBMCs, obtained from culture after CMV antigen stimulation. The receptors were gathered from a human donor in good health (CMV status not recorded). Some clones in this sample may be carry-over from other donors' samples. The CDR3 runs from the conserved cysteine through the conserved F or W. Fields, in order: D gene, clone size, J gene, V gene, CDR3 protein, CDR3 DNA. D genes are given only for firm matches. Part of the rows lack a size; the others show once, few, many or a class for expanded clones.

d_call: TRBD2
clone_size: few
j_call: TRBJ2-1
v_call: TRBV12-3/TRBV12-4
cdr3_aa: CASSLGTSGMDEQFF
cdr3_nt: TGTGCCAGCAGTTTAGGGACTAGCGGGATGGATGAGCAGTTCTTC

d_call: .
clone_size: .
j_call: TRBJ1-2
v_call: TRBV6-5
cdr3_aa: CASSYSAGFYGYTF
cdr3_nt: TGTGCCAGCAGTTACTCGGCAGGATTCTATGGCTACACCTTC

d_call: TRBD2
clone_size: medium-sized
j_call: TRBJ2-3
v_call: TRBV28
cdr3_aa: CASSLEPGAGATDTQYF
cdr3_nt: TGTGCCAGCAGTTTAGAACCCGGAGCGGGAGCCACAGATACGCAGTATTTT

d_call: .
clone_size: many
j_call: TRBJ2-1
v_call: TRBV7-9
cdr3_aa: CASSSELATNEQFF
cdr3_nt: TGTGCCAGCAGCTCGGAGCTAGCGACCAATGAGCAGTTCTTC

d_call: .
clone_size: .
j_call: TRBJ1-4
v_call: TRBV27
cdr3_aa: CASSSPGEGPNEKLFF
cdr3_nt: TGTGCCAGCAGTTCCCCAGGGGAGGGCCCGAATGAAAAACTGTTTTTT

d_call: TRBD2
clone_size: .
j_call: TRBJ2-3
v_call: TRBV5-1
cdr3_aa: CASRRSGMSDTQYF
cdr3_nt: TGCGCCAGCAGGAGGAGCGGGATGTCAGATACGCAGTATTTT

d_call: .
clone_size: .
j_call: TRBJ2-7
v_call: TRBV28
cdr3_aa: CASSPLQYF
cdr3_nt: TGTGCCAGCAGTCCCCTACAGTACTTC

d_call: .
clone_size: few
j_call: TRBJ2-5
v_call: TRBV6-5
cdr3_aa: CASSYWSPKGTQYF
cdr3_nt: TGTGCCAGCAGTTACTGGAGCCCCAAGGGGACCCAGTACTTC

d_call: .
clone_size: .
j_call: TRBJ2-7
v_call: TRBV11-2
cdr3_aa: CASSLESQIIYEQYF
cdr3_nt: TGTGCCAGCAGCTTAGAAAGTCAGATTATCTACGAGCAGTACTTC

d_call: .
clone_size: .
j_call: TRBJ2-1
v_call: TRBV20-1
cdr3_aa: CSAFKSLSSYNEQFF
cdr3_nt: TGCAGTGCTTTTAAGTCGCTAAGCTCCTACAATGAGCAGTTCTTC

d_call: .
clone_size: few
j_call: TRBJ2-1
v_call: TRBV20-1
cdr3_aa: CSVGLPPLYRNEQFF
cdr3_nt: TGCAGTGTTGGGCTGCCACCCCTCTATCGGAATGAGCAGTTCTTC